Here is one TCR beta chain with its context. Its cognate antigen is unknown. The data stem from a study of T cell responses to AZD1222 COVID-19 vaccine. Broader study findings: There were vaccine-associated CD4 TCRs across spike, dominant at 160-218 and 743-854.

Assay used: immunoSEQ multiplex PCR; TCRdb lists only in-frame clones, some missing. Of 65,000 to 90,000 clones in the sample, roughly 90% were seen once. The CDR3 covers 17 residues. The germline V and J ends were trimmed by 0 bases and 2 bases, with 11 bases remaining between them. Germline-derived CDR1 and CDR2 are MGHRA and YSYEKL. The V and J genes are TRBV4-1 and TRBJ2-6, with D tentatively TRBD2 (6 bases). The sequences come from peripheral blood, collected on day 0 of AZD1222 vaccination. This receptor was obtained from an adult in good health. CDR3 residues: CASSQEGSGAGANVLTF. The CDR3 DNA reads TGCGCCAGCAGCCAAGAAGGCTCGGGGGCTGGGGCCAACGTCCTGACTTTC.